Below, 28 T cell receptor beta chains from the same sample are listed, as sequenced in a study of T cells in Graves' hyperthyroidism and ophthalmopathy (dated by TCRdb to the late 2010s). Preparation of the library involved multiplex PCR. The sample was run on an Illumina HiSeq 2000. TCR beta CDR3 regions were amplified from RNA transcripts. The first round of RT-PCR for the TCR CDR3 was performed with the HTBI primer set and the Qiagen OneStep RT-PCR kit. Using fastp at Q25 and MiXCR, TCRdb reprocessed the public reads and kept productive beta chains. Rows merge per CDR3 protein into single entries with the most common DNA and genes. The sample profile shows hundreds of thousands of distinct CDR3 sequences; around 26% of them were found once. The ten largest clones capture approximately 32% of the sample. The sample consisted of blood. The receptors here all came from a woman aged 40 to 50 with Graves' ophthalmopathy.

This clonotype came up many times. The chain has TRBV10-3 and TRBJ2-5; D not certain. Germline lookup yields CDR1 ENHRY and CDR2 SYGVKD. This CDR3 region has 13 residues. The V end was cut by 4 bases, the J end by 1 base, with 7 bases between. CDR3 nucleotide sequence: TGTGCCATCAGTGGACATCCCCAAGAGACCCAGTACTTC. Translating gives CAISGHPQETQYF.

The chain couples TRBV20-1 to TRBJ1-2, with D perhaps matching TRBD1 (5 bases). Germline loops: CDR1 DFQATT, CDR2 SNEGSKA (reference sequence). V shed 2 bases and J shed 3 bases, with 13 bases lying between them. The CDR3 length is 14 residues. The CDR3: CSARRGIQDYGYTF. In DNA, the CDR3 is TGCAGTGCTAGACGGGGGATTCAGGACTATGGCTACACCTTC.

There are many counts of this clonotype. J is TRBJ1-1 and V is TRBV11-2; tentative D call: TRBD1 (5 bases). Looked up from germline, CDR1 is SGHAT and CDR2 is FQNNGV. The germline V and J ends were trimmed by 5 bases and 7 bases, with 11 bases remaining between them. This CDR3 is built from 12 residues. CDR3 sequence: CASSQGYGEAFF. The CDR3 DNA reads TGTGCCAGCAGCCAGGGCTACGGTGAAGCTTTCTTT.

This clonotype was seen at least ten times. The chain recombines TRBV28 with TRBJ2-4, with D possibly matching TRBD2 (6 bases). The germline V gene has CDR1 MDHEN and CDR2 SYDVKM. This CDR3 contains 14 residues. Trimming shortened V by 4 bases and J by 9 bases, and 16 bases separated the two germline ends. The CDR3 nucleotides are TGTGCCAGCAGTTCCTCGGGACTCCAGGGCATTCAGTACTTC. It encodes CASSSSGLQGIQYF.

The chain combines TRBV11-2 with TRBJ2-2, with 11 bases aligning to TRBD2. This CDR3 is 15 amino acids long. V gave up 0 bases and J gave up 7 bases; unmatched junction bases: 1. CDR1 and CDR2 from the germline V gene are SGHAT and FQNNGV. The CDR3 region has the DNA TGTGCCAGCAGCTTAGAACTAGCGGGAGTCGGGGAGCTGTTTTTT. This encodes CASSLELAGVGELFF.

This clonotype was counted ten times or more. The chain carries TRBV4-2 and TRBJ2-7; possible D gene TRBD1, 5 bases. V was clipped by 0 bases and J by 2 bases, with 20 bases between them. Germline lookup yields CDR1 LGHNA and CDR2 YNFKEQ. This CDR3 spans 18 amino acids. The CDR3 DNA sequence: TGTGCCAGCAGCCAAGACGTTATTGGAAGGGGAATAACCTACGAGCAGTACTTC. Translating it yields CASSQDVIGRGITYEQYF.

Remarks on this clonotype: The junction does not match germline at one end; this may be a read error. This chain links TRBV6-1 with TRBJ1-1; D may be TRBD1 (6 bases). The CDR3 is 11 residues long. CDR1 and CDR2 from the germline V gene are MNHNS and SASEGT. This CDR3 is CAISVRGEAFF. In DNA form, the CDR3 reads TGTGCCATCAGTGTCAGGGGTGAAGCTTTCTTT.

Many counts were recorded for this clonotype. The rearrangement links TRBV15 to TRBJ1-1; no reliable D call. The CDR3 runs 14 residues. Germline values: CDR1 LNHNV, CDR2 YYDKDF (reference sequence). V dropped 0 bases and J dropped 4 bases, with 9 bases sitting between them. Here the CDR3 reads CATSRDQAGTEAFF. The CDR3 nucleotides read TGTGCCACCAGCAGAGATCAAGCGGGCACTGAAGCTTTCTTT.

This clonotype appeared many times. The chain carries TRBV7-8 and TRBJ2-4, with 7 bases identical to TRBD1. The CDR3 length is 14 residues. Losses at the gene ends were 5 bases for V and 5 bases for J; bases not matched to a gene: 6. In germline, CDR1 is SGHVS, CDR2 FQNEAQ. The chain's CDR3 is CASSHRGRENIQYF. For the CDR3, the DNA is TGTGCCAGCAGCCACAGGGGTAGGGAAAACATTCAGTACTTC. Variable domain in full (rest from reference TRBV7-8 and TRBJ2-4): GAGVSQSPRYKVAKRGQDVALRCDPISGHVSLFWYQQALGQGPEFLTYFQNEAQLDKSGLPSDRFFAERPEGSVSTLKIQRTQQEDSAVYLCASSHRGRENIQYFGAGTRLSVL.

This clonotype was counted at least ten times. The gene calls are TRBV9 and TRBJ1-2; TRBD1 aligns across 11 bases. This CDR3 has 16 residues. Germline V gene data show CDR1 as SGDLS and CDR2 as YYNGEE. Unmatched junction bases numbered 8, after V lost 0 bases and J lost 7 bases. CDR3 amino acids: CASSVEPGQGDGGYTF. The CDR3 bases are TGTGCCAGCAGCGTAGAGCCGGGACAGGGGGATGGTGGCTACACCTTC.

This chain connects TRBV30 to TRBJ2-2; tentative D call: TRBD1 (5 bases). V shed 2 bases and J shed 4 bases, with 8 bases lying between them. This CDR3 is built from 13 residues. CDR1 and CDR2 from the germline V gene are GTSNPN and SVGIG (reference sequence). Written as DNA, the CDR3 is TGTGCCTGGAGTCACACAGGCACCGGGGAGCTGTTTTTT. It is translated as CAWSHTGTGELFF.

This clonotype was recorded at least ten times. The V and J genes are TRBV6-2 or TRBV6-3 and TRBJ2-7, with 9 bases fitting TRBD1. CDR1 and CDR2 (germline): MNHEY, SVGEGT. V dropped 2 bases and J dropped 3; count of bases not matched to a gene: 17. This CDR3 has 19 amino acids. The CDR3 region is CASSYRGDRVVGGLYEQYF. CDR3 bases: TGTGCCAGCAGTTACCGGGGGGACAGGGTGGTAGGAGGTCTCTACGAGCAGTACTTC.

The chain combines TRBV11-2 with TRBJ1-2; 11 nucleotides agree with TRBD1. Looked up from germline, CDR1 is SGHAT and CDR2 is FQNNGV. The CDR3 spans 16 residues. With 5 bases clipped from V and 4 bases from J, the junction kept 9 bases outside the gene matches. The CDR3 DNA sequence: TGTGCCAGCAGCAAAATCACCGGGACAGGGGGCTATGGCTACACCTTC. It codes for CASSKITGTGGYGYTF.

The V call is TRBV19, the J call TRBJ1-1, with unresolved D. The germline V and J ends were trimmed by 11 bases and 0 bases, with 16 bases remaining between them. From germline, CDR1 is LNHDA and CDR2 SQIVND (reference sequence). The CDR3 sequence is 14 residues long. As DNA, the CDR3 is TGTGCCGCAAGAGGAGAGAGGATGAACACTGAAGCTTTCTTT. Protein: CAARGERMNTEAFF.

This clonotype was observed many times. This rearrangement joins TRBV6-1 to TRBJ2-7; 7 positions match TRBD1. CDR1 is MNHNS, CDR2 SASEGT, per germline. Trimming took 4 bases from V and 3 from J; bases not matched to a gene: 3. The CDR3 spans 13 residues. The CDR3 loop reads CASSARGSYEQYF. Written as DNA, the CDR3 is TGTGCCAGCAGTGCCAGGGGGAGCTACGAGCAGTACTTC.

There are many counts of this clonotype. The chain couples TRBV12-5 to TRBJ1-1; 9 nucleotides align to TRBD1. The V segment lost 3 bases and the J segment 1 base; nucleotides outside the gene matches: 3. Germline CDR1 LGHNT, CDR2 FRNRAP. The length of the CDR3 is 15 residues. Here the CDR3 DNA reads TGTGCTAGTGGTTTCGGGACAGGGTGGAACACTGAAGCTTTCTTT. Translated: CASGFGTGWNTEAFF.

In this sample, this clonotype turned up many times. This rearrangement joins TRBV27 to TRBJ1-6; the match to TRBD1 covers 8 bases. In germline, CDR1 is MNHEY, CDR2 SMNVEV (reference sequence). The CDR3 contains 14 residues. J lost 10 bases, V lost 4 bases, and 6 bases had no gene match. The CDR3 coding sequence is TGTGCCAGCAGTTGGGACAGGTGGGAATCACCCCTCCACTTT. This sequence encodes CASSWDRWESPLHF.

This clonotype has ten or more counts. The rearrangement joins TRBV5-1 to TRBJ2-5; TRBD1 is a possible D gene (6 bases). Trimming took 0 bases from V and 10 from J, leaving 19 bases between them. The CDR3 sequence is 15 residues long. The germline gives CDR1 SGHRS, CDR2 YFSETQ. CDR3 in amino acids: CASSLDPSKGGDQYF. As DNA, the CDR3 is TGCGCCAGCAGCTTGGATCCCTCAAAAGGGGGTGACCAGTACTTC. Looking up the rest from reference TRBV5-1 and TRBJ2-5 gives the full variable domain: KAGVTQTPRYLIKTRGQQVTLSCSPISGHRSVSWYQQTPGQGLQFLFEYFSETQRNKGNFPGRFSGRQFSNSRSEMNVSTLELGDSALYLCASSLDPSKGGDQYFGPGTRLLVL.

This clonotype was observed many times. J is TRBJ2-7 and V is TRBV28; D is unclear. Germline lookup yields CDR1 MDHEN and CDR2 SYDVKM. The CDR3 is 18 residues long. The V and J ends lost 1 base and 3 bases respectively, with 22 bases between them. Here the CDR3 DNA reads TGTGCCAGCAGTTTATCCCTAACGAGAGCAACCTACGGCTACGAGCAGTACTTC. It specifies CASSLSLTRATYGYEQYF.

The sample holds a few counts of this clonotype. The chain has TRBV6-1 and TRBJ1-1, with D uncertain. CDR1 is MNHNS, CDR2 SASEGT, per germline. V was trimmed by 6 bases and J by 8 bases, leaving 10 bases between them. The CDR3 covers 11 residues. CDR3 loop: CASSGAYEAFF. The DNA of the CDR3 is TGTGCCAGCAGCGGAGCCTACGAAGCTTTCTTT.

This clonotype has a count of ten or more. CDR3 bases: TGTGCCAGTAGTTCGCGCGAGGAAACGAACACCGGGGAGCTGTTTTTT. Translated: CASSSREETNTGELFF. This chain links TRBV19 with TRBJ2-2; D is undetermined. Germline CDR1 is LNHDA and CDR2 is SQIVND (reference sequence). V lost 5 bases, J lost 0 bases, and 13 bases lay in between. The length of the CDR3 is 16 residues.

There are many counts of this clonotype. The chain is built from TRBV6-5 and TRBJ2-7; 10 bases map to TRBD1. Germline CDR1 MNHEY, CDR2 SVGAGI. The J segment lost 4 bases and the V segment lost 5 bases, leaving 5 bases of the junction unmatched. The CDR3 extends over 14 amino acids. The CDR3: CASSMGQGPYEQYF. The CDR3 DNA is TGTGCCAGCAGTATGGGACAGGGGCCATACGAGCAGTACTTC.

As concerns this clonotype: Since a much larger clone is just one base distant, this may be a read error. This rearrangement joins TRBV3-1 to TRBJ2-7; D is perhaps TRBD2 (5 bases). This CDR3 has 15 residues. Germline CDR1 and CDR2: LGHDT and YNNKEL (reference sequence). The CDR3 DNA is TGTGTCAGCAGCCTGTCAACCAGAGCGGTCTACGAGCAGTACTTC. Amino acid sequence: CVSSLSTRAVYEQYF.

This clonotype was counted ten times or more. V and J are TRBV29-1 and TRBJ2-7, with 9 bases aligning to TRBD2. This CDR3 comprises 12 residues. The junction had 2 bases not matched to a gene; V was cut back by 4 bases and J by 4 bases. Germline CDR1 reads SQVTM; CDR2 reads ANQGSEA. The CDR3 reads CSVGREGYEQYF. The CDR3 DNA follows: TGCAGCGTTGGGCGGGAGGGGTACGAGCAGTACTTC.

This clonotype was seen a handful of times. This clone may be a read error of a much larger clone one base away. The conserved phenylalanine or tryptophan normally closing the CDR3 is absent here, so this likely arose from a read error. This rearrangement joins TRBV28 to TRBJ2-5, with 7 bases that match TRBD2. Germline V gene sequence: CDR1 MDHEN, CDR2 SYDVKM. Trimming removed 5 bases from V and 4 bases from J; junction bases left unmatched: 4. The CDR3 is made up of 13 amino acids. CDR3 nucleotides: TGTGCCAGCAGTAGGGACTACGCAGAGACCCAGTACTCC. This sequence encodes CASSRDYAETQYS.

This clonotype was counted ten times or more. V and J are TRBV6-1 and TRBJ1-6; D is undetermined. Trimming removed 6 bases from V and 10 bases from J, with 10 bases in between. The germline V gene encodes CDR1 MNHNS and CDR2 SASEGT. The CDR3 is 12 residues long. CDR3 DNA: TGTGCCAGCAGGGCCGGTTTCTCACCCCTCCACTTT. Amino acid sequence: CASRAGFSPLHF.

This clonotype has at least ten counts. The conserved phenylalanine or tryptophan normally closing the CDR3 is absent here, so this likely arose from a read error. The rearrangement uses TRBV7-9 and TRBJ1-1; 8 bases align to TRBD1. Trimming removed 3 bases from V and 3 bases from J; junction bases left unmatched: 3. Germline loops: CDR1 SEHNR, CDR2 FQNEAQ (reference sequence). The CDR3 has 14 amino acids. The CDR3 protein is CASSLQGAHTEAFS. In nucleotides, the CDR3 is TGTGCCAGCAGCTTGCAGGGGGCCCACACTGAAGCTTTCTCT.

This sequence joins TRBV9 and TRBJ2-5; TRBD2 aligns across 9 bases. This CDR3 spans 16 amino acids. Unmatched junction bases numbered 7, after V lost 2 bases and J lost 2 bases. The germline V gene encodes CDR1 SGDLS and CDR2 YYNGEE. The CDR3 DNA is TGTGCCAGCAGCGTCGGACTAGCGCCGGGTCAAGAGACCCAGTACTTC. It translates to CASSVGLAPGQETQYF.